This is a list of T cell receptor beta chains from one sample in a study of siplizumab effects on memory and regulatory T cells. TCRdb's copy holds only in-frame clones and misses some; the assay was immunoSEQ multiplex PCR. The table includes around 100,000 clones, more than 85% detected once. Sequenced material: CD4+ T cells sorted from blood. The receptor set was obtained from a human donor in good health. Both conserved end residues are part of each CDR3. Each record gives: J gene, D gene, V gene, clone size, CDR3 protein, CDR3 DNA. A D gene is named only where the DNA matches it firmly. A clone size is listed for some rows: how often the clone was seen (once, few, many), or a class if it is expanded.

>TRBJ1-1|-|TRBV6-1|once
CASSLSENTEAFF
TGTGCCAGCAGTCTTTCAGAGAACACTGAAGCTTTCTTT
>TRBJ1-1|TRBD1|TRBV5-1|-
CASSSGTGLNTEAFF
TGCGCCAGCAGCTCCGGGACAGGGTTGAACACTGAAGCTTTCTTT
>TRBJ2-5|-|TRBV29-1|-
CSVEGQLKTQYF
TGCAGCGTTGAAGGACAGTTAAAGACCCAGTACTTC
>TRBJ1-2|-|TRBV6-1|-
CASTQGGLLYGYTF
TGTGCCAGCACCCAAGGGGGACTGTTATATGGCTACACCTTC
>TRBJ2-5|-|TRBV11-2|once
CASSLIFGETQYF
TGTGCCAGCAGCCTCATATTTGGGGAGACCCAGTACTTC
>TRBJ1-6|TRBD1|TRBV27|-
CASSLWGQGANSPLHF
TGTGCCAGCAGTTTATGGGGACAGGGGGCGAATTCACCCCTCCACTTT
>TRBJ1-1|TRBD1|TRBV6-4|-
CASTAEDRGQKGTEAFF
TGTGCCAGCACGGCGGAAGACAGGGGGCAAAAGGGCACTGAAGCTTTCTTT
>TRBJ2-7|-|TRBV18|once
CASSPGGRENSYEQYF
TGTGCCAGCTCACCAGGAGGGCGGGAAAACTCCTACGAGCAGTACTTC
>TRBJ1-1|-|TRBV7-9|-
CASSLASTEAFF
TGTGCCAGCAGCTTAGCGAGCACTGAAGCTTTCTTT
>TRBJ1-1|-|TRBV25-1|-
CASSVKNTEAFF
TGTGCCAGCAGTGTAAAAAACACTGAAGCTTTCTTT
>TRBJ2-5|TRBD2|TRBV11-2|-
CASSRGGETQYF
TGTGCCAGCAGCCGCGGGGGGGAGACCCAGTACTTC
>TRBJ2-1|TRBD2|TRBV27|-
CASSLRRGGGEQFF
TGTGCCAGCAGTCTTCGGCGGGGGGGCGGTGAGCAGTTCTTC
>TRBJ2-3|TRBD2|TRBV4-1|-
CASSQDRIAGVDTQYF
TGCGCCAGCAGCCAAGATCGAATAGCGGGGGTAGATACGCAGTATTTT
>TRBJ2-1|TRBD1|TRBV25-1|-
CASSDPGTGNEQFF
TGTGCCAGCAGTGATCCCGGGACAGGGAACGAGCAGTTCTTC
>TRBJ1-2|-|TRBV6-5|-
CASSFTGAEGYTF
TGTGCCAGCAGTTTCACGGGGGCTGAAGGCTACACCTTC
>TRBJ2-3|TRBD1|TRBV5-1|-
CASSTGTAADTQYF
TGCGCCAGCAGCACCGGGACAGCAGCAGATACGCAGTATTTT
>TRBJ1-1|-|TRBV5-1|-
CASSLDYAGSFFGTAFF
TGCGCCAGCAGCTTGGATTATGCGGGCTCTTTTTTCGGAACGGCTTTCTTT
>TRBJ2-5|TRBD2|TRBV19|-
CASSIRGGRETQYF
TGTGCCAGTAGTATACGGGGGGGGCGGGAGACCCAGTACTTC
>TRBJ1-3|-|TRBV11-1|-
CASSLGPRSSGNTIYF
TGTGCCAGCAGCTTAGGTCCACGGAGCTCTGGAAACACCATATATTTT
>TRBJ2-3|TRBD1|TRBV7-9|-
CASSRDREPDTQYF
TGTGCCAGCAGTCGGGACAGGGAACCAGATACGCAGTATTTT
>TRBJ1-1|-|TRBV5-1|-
CASSLRPLGSNTEAFF
TGCGCCAGCAGCTTGCGTCCATTAGGGTCGAACACTGAAGCTTTCTTT
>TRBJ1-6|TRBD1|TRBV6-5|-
CASGTGDSYNSPLHF
TGTGCCAGCGGAACAGGGGATTCCTATAATTCACCCCTCCACTTT
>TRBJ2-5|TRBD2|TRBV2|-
CASSGLAGGAETQYF
TGTGCCAGCAGTGGACTAGCGGGGGGAGCGGAGACCCAGTACTTC
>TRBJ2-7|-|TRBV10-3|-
CAISEQGYEQYF
TGTGCCATCAGTGAGCAAGGCTACGAGCAGTACTTC
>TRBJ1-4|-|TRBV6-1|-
CASSEVSGPNEKLFF
TGTGCCAGCAGTGAAGTGTCGGGGCCCAATGAAAAACTGTTTTTT
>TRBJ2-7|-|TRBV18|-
CASSLRDGYEQYF
TGTGCCAGCTCACTACGGGACGGCTACGAGCAGTACTTC
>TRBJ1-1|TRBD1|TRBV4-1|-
CASSQWDRDTEAFF
TGCGCCAGCAGCCAATGGGACAGGGACACTGAAGCTTTCTTT
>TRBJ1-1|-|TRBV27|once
CASRPHLGAYMNTEAFF
TGTGCCAGCAGACCCCACCTCGGGGCCTACATGAACACTGAAGCTTTCTTT
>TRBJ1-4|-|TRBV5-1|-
CASSPDGSPVEKLFF
TGCGCCAGCAGCCCGGATGGGTCCCCGGTTGAAAAACTGTTTTTT
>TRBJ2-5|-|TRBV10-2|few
CASKEAGETQYF
TGCGCCAGCAAGGAAGCAGGGGAGACCCAGTACTTC
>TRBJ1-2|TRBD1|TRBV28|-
CASRTDRIYGYTF
TGTGCCAGCAGGACGGACAGGATCTATGGCTACACCTTC
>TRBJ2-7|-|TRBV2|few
CASLQGGEQYF
TGTGCCAGCCTCCAGGGGGGCGAGCAGTACTTC
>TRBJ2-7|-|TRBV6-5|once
CASSPRPVLYEQYF
TGTGCCAGCAGTCCAAGACCAGTCCTCTACGAGCAGTACTTC
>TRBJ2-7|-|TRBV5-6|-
CARGARGVIYSYEQYF
TGTGCCAGAGGCGCCCGCGGGGTAATATACTCCTACGAGCAGTACTTC
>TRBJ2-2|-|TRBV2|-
CASSVNRLTGELFF
TGTGCCAGCAGTGTAAACAGGTTAACCGGGGAGCTGTTTTTT
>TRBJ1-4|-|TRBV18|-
CASSPGRDREKLFF
TGTGCCAGCTCACCGGGGCGGGATCGGGAAAAACTGTTTTTT
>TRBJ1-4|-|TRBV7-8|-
CASSGASVNEKLFF
TGTGCCAGCAGCGGAGCAAGCGTTAATGAAAAACTGTTTTTT
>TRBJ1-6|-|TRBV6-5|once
CASSYSGNSYNSPLHF
TGTGCCAGCAGTTACTCAGGGAACTCCTATAATTCACCCCTCCACTTT
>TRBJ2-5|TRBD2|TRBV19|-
CASSIRLAKETQYF
TGTGCCAGTAGTATTCGACTAGCGAAGGAGACCCAGTACTTC
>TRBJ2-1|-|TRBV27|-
CASSFGGVLDRNYNEQFF
TGTGCCAGCAGCTTTGGTGGGGTTCTGGACAGAAACTACAATGAGCAGTTCTTC
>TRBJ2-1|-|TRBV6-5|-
CASSYAPGGVNEQFF
TGTGCCAGCAGTTACGCCCCCGGCGGGGTCAATGAGCAGTTCTTC
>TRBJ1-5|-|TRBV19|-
CASSSNPGQPQHF
TGTGCCAGTAGTTCGAACCCGGGTCAGCCCCAGCATTTT
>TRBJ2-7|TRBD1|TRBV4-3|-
CASSQGRQGSYEQYF
TGCGCCAGCAGCCAAGGCCGACAGGGCTCCTACGAGCAGTACTTC
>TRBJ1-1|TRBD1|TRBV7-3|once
CASSLGGQGNTEAFF
TGTGCCAGCAGCCTCGGAGGACAGGGGAACACTGAAGCTTTCTTT
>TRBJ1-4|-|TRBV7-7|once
CASSLGGGMEEKLFF
TGTGCCAGCAGCTTAGGAGGCGGGATGGAGGAAAAACTGTTTTTT
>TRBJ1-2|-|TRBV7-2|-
CASSPGARTLNYGYTF
TGTGCCAGCAGCCCCGGGGCCCGCACTTTGAACTATGGCTACACCTTC
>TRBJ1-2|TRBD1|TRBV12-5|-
CASGSGTGFGYTF
TGTGCTAGTGGATCCGGGACAGGGTTTGGCTACACCTTC